This entry lists 7 T cell receptor beta chains sequenced from one sample in a study of CD8+ T cells in alopecia areata. cDNA serving as the sequencing template came from extracted, reverse transcribed RNA. The repertoire was sequenced with immunoSEQ multiplex PCR; TCRdb's copy has only in-frame clones and lacks some. The sample includes about 42,000 clones, around 71% of them seen just once. Treatment in this sample: oral pan-JAK inhibitor, 5-10 mg twice daily. Source: CD8+ T cells sorted from blood, taken at week 4, from a patient treated with tofacitinib. These receptor sequences come from a human donor with alopecia areata.

The chain uses TRBV30 and TRBJ2-1; D call uncertain. Trimming shortened V by 1 base and J by 0 bases, and 7 bases separated the two germline ends. Per germline, CDR1 GTSNPN and CDR2 SVGIG (reference sequence). This CDR3 is 14 amino acids long. The chain's CDR3 is CAWSGLSSYNEQFF. The CDR3 DNA is TGTGCCTGGAGTGGACTCTCCTCCTACAATGAGCAGTTCTTC.

This chain uses TRBV4-3 with TRBJ1-2; D is unclear. V lost 0 bases, J lost 10 bases, and 21 bases lay in between. Germline-derived CDR1 and CDR2 are LGHNA and YSLEER. This CDR3 contains 16 residues. The CDR3 DNA is TGCGCCAGCAGCCAAGATCAGAGCTTGTCAACCTCTCACTACACCTTC. This gives the protein CASSQDQSLSTSHYTF.

A remark on this clone: The identical CDR3 is also encoded by other nucleotide sequences in the sample. The rearrangement joins TRBV29-1 to TRBJ2-3, with D tentatively TRBD2 (6 bases). Germline assignment: CDR1 SQVTM and CDR2 ANQGSEA. CDR3 size: 13 residues. V lost 3 bases and J 4 bases, leaving 11 bases between the germline ends. CDR3 nucleotides: TGCAGCGTTGAGGGGGGACTCGCAGATACGCAGTATTTT. It is translated as CSVEGGLADTQYF.

The chain is built from TRBV27 and TRBJ2-1; the D call may be TRBD1 or TRBD2 (5 bases each). The CDR3 is made up of 14 amino acids. V lost 5 bases to trimming and J lost 7 bases, with 15 bases between them. Germline CDR1 MNHEY, CDR2 SMNVEV (reference sequence). This CDR3 is CASSPTRDGNEQFF. In nucleotides, the CDR3 is TGTGCCAGCAGTCCCACCCGGGACGGGAATGAGCAGTTCTTC.

V and J are TRBV19 and TRBJ2-7, with D maybe TRBD2 (5 bases). Trimming shortened V by 5 bases and J by 3 bases, and 14 bases separated the two germline ends. This CDR3 region has 14 residues. In germline, CDR1 is LNHDA, CDR2 SQIVND (reference sequence). This chain's CDR3 is CASSPGFNGYEQYF. The DNA for the CDR3 is TGTGCCAGTAGTCCGGGGTTTAACGGCTACGAGCAGTACTTC.

In this sample, this clone is medium-sized. The chain couples TRBV6-6 to TRBJ1-4; no firm D call. Trimming removed 7 bases from V and 0 bases from J, with 15 bases in between. CDR3 length: 16 residues. The V gene's germline CDR1 is MNHNY and CDR2 SVGAGI (reference sequence). The CDR3 sequence is CASKQSEGTTNEKLFF. In nucleotides, the CDR3 is TGTGCCAGCAAGCAGAGTGAGGGAACAACTAATGAAAAACTGTTTTTT.

V gene TRBV30 combines with J gene TRBJ1-2; no definite D call. The CDR3 runs 13 residues. In germline, CDR1 is GTSNPN, CDR2 SVGIG (reference sequence). V lost 8 bases and J lost 0, with 13 bases in between. Here the CDR3 reads CAGEDRANYGYTF. As DNA, the CDR3 is TGTGCCGGTGAGGACCGAGCTAACTATGGCTACACCTTC.